The 26 T cell receptor beta chains below were found in one sample sequenced in a study of CD8+ T cells in alopecia areata (dated by TCRdb to 2017 to 2018). Library prep was done by the immunoSEQ multiplex PCR assay. RNA was extracted from all samples and reverse transcribed into cDNA, which served as template for TCR sequencing. Not all clones reach the TCRdb copy of this immuneACCESS table, which keeps in-frame sequences only. Checked studies attribute under half of the gap to unresolved V genes and leave the rest unexplained. The sample table lists under 350,000 clones, 58% of them with a count of one. 1.8% of the sample goes to the ten largest clones. The intended sense of this specimen's time point label: 24 weeks on oral tofacitinib. The treatment or condition label, as the study defines it: oral pan-JAK inhibitor, 5-10 mg twice daily. The source material was CD4+ T cells sorted from blood, sampled at week 24, from a patient treated with tofacitinib. Source of these receptors: a human donor with alopecia areata.

This clone has a handful of counts. This chain uses TRBV29-1 with TRBJ2-7, with D perhaps matching TRBD2 (5 bases). The V gene lost 5 bases and the J gene lost 7 bases, with 15 bases spanning the gap. CDR1 and CDR2 (germline): SQVTM, ANQGSEA. CDR3 length equals 12 residues. CDR3 region: CSVRSGDEEQYF. CDR3 bases: TGCAGCGTTAGATCCGGGGATGAGGAGCAGTACTTC.

This clone was detected a few times. CDR3 protein: CASKRAQRETQYF. DNA for the CDR3: TGCGCCAGCAAGCGGGCTCAAAGGGAGACCCAGTACTTC. The gene calls are TRBV5-1 and TRBJ2-5; D is perhaps TRBD2 (6 bases). The V gene lost 6 bases and the J gene lost 5 bases, with 14 bases spanning the gap. This CDR3 has 13 residues. In germline, CDR1 is SGHRS, CDR2 YFSETQ.

The CDR3 loop is CASSPDGTGYYEQYF. DNA of the CDR3: TGTGCCAGCTCACCAGACGGGACAGGTTACTACGAGCAGTACTTC. The rearrangement links TRBV18 to TRBJ2-7; 8 nucleotides match TRBD1. V dropped 2 bases and J dropped 3; count of bases not matched to a gene: 6. Germline values: CDR1 KGHSH, CDR2 LQKENI. The length of the CDR3 is 15 residues.

The V and J genes are TRBV30 and TRBJ1-1, with unresolved D. V was pared by 1 base and J by 0 bases, with 9 bases between. CDR1 and CDR2 (germline): GTSNPN, SVGIG (reference sequence). The CDR3 contains 14 residues. Here the CDR3 reads CAWSAPWVNTEAFF. CDR3 DNA sequence: TGTGCCTGGAGTGCACCTTGGGTGAACACTGAAGCTTTCTTT.

A few counts support this clone. The chain joins TRBV2 to TRBJ1-6, with 9 bases fitting TRBD1. CDR1 SNHLY and CDR2 FYNNEI come from the germline V gene. This CDR3 contains 15 residues. Trimming cost V 4 bases and J 6 bases; bases outside gene matches: 4. CDR3: CASSARQGGNSPLHF. CDR3 DNA sequence: TGTGCCAGCAGTGCTAGACAGGGGGGTAATTCACCCCTCCACTTT.

A note on this clone: The same CDR3 is also encoded by other DNA sequences in this sample. The V and J genes are TRBV5-1 and TRBJ2-7, with TRBD2 as a possible D gene (5 bases). The V end was cut by 1 base, the J end by 3 bases, with 5 bases between. Germline V gene lookup returns CDR1 SGHRS and CDR2 YFSETQ. The CDR3 spans 12 residues. This chain's CDR3 is CASSLRGYEQYF. The DNA for the CDR3 is TGCGCCAGCAGCTTGCGGGGCTACGAGCAGTACTTC.

The chain has TRBV29-1 and TRBJ1-5; 9 nucleotides line up with TRBD1. Germline V lookup: CDR1 SQVTM, CDR2 ANQGSEA. J gave up 0 bases and V 5 bases, and 14 bases lay outside the gene matches. This CDR3 contains 18 residues. The CDR3 DNA reads TGCAGCGTTCCCACGGGGACAGGGAGTTCGAATAGCAATCAGCCCCAGCATTTT. Its translation is CSVPTGTGSSNSNQPQHF.

The chain joins TRBV6-5 to TRBJ2-7, with a possible D match to TRBD1 (6 bases). The CDR3 covers 13 residues. Trimming took 5 bases from V and 2 from J, leaving 10 bases between them. Germline CDR1 MNHEY, CDR2 SVGAGI. CDR3 sequence (DNA): TGTGCCAGCAGTCCCAGGGGCGCCTACGAGCAGTACTTC. It specifies CASSPRGAYEQYF.

The chain joins TRBV29-1 to TRBJ2-7, with 9 bases identical to TRBD1. V dropped 3 bases and J dropped 2; count of bases not matched to a gene: 8. Germline V CDR1 and CDR2: SQVTM, ANQGSEA. The CDR3 spans 15 residues. CDR3 residues: CSVETLGTGTYEQYF. The CDR3 coding sequence is TGCAGCGTTGAGACCCTCGGGACAGGGACCTACGAGCAGTACTTC.

This chain joins TRBV5-6 and TRBJ2-7; 8 bases are shared with TRBD1. This CDR3 has 15 residues. The germline gives CDR1 SGHDT, CDR2 YYEEEE. V lost 4 bases, J lost 2 bases, and 8 bases stayed unmatched. The CDR3 sequence: CASSPGTGGPYEQYF. The CDR3 DNA reads TGTGCCAGCAGCCCCGGGACAGGCGGTCCCTACGAGCAGTACTTC.

The gene calls are TRBV12-5 and TRBJ2-5; D ambiguous. Trimming took off 6 bases at V and 2 bases at J, with 4 bases between the two ends. This CDR3 is 11 amino acids long. Germline CDR1 is LGHNT and CDR2 is FRNRAP. The CDR3 region is CASGLQETQYF. CDR3 coding DNA: TGTGCTAGTGGCCTACAAGAGACCCAGTACTTC.

This clone has only a few counts. This rearrangement joins TRBV29-1 to TRBJ2-5; maybe TRBD2 (6 bases). The germline V and J ends were trimmed by 5 bases and 4 bases, with 11 bases remaining between them. Germline CDR1 reads SQVTM; CDR2 reads ANQGSEA. There are 12 residues in the CDR3. The CDR3 is CSVRNGGETQYF. The CDR3 coding sequence is TGCAGCGTTCGCAACGGGGGAGAGACCCAGTACTTC.

This clone was counted only a few times. In DNA form, the CDR3 reads TGTGCCAGCAGGAAACAGGGAAATACAGCAGAGCAGTACTTC. Residues: CASRKQGNTAEQYF. The chain recombines TRBV28 with TRBJ2-7, with D tentatively TRBD1 (6 bases). Germline loops: CDR1 MDHEN, CDR2 SYDVKM. The CDR3 consists of 14 residues. The V end was cut by 6 bases, the J end by 7 bases, with 19 bases between.

J is TRBJ1-4 and V is TRBV5-1; D uncertain. Germline V CDR1 and CDR2: SGHRS, YFSETQ. The CDR3 has 15 residues. V was shortened by 4 bases and J by 8 bases, with 18 bases between the two germline ends. The CDR3 spells CASSPLKNRGEKLFF. The CDR3 DNA follows: TGCGCCAGCAGCCCGCTTAAGAACAGAGGCGAAAAACTGTTTTTT.

V gene TRBV11-2 combines with J gene TRBJ2-5, with D tentatively TRBD2 (6 bases). Germline loops: CDR1 SGHAT, CDR2 FQNNGV. Trimming cost V 4 bases and J 6 bases, with 12 bases left between them. The CDR3 has 13 amino acids. The CDR3 here is CASSSGGPKTQYF. The CDR3 DNA follows: TGTGCCAGCAGCTCCGGGGGTCCGAAGACCCAGTACTTC.

The V gene is TRBV7-2, the J gene TRBJ1-2; 7 positions agree with TRBD1. CDR1 SGHTA and CDR2 FQGNSA come from the germline V gene. The CDR3 runs 13 residues. V dropped 4 bases and J dropped 2; count of bases not matched to a gene: 1. The CDR3 DNA sequence: TGTGCCAGCAGCTCGGGACAGAACTATGGCTACACCTTC. Protein product: CASSSGQNYGYTF.

In the case of this clone: Other DNA sequences within the sample encode an identical CDR3. V usage is TRBV5-6 and J usage is TRBJ2-2; no firm D call. Germline V lookup: CDR1 SGHDT, CDR2 YYEEEE. Between the trimmed V and J ends, which lost 0 bases and 4 bases, there was a span of 4 bases. The CDR3 is 13 amino acids. The CDR3 spells CASSLAGTGELFF. In DNA, the CDR3 is TGTGCCAGCAGCTTGGCAGGCACCGGGGAGCTGTTTTTT.

This clone was observed a few times. J is TRBJ2-5 and V is TRBV5-1; TRBD1 matches 11 bases. V trimming: 5 bases; J trimming: 2 bases; junction bases outside the gene matches: 8. Germline lookup yields CDR1 SGHRS and CDR2 YFSETQ. There are 16 residues in the CDR3. CDR3 residues: CASRPRTGGGQETQYF. The CDR3 bases are TGCGCCAGCAGACCGAGGACAGGGGGCGGTCAAGAGACCCAGTACTTC.

V usage is TRBV13 and J usage is TRBJ1-1, with no clear D. The length of the CDR3 is 11 residues. CDR1 is PRHDT and CDR2 is FYEKMQ in the germline V gene (reference sequence). The V and J ends lost 1 base and 6 bases respectively, with 3 bases between them. DNA for the CDR3: TGTGCCAGCAGCTTAGTTGCTGAAGCTTTCTTT. This sequence encodes CASSLVAEAFF.

The chain carries TRBV27 and TRBJ2-3; 10 nucleotides line up with TRBD2. Germline values: CDR1 MNHEY, CDR2 SMNVEV (reference sequence). V lost 3 bases, J lost 6 bases, and 6 bases stayed unmatched. CDR3 length equals 15 residues. CDR3 nucleotide sequence: TGTGCCAGCAGTTTGTATAGCGGGGGGCGGGATACGCAGTATTTT. It specifies CASSLYSGGRDTQYF.

The chain uses TRBV29-1 and TRBJ1-2; 10 bases fit TRBD1. Unmatched junction bases numbered 10, after V lost 7 bases and J lost 8 bases. The CDR3 has 13 residues. Germline V gene lookup returns CDR1 SQVTM and CDR2 ANQGSEA. CDR3 DNA sequence: TGCAGCGCTGGAGACAGGGGGCTGGAGGGCTACACCTTC. It encodes CSAGDRGLEGYTF. Supplemented by reference TRBV29-1 and TRBJ1-2, the full variable domain reads SAVISQKPSRDICQRGTSLTIQCQVDSQVTMMFWYRQQPGQSLTLIATANQGSEATYESGFVIDKFPISRPNLTFSTLTVSNMSPEDSSIYLCSAGDRGLEGYTFGSGTRLTVV.

V and J are TRBV28 and TRBJ1-2; 9 bases line up with TRBD1. The V gene's germline CDR1 is MDHEN and CDR2 SYDVKM. This CDR3 region has 14 residues. The V gene end was trimmed by 5 bases and the J gene end by 7 bases; junction bases not matched to a gene: 8. The CDR3 is CASSVGTGRIGYTF. The DNA of the CDR3 is TGTGCCAGCAGTGTAGGGACAGGGAGAATTGGCTACACCTTC.

The chain recombines TRBV5-4 with TRBJ2-5; D unclear. Germline V CDR1 and CDR2: SGHNT, YYREEE (reference sequence). The CDR3 is 13 residues long. V was cut by 1 base and J by 0 bases, with 4 bases left in between. The CDR3 coding sequence is TGTGCCAGCAGCTTGTACAACCAAGAGACCCAGTACTTC. It yields the protein CASSLYNQETQYF.

The chain combines TRBV14 with TRBJ2-6, with D hard to call. Germline lookup yields CDR1 SGHDN and CDR2 FVKESK. This CDR3 region has 17 residues. With 1 base removed from V and 0 bases from J, the gap between germline ends came to 10 bases. DNA of the CDR3: TGTGCCAGCAGCCAAGCCATCAGAATCTCTGGGGCCAACGTCCTGACTTTC. Its translation: CASSQAIRISGANVLTF. The full variable domain, its missing parts supplied by reference TRBV14 and TRBJ2-6, is EAGVTQFPSHSVIEKGQTVTLRCDPISGHDNLYWYRRVMGKEIKFLLHFVKESKQDESGMPNNRFLAERTGGTYSTLKVQPAELEDSGVYFCASSQAIRISGANVLTFGAGSRLTVL.

V and J are TRBV7-2 and TRBJ2-4, with D perhaps assigned TRBD1 or TRBD2 (5 bases each). Germline CDR1 SGHTA, CDR2 FQGNSA. This CDR3 is 14 amino acids long. Trimming took 2 bases from V and 10 from J, leaving 15 bases between them. The CDR3 sequence: CASSLTGTALIQYF. The CDR3, as DNA: TGTGCCAGCAGCTTAACCGGGACCGCTTTGATTCAGTACTTC.

Many counts were recorded for this clone. The chain has TRBV7-9 and TRBJ1-4; D is uncertain. Germline assignment: CDR1 SEHNR and CDR2 FQNEAQ (reference sequence). V was cut by 3 bases and J by 7 bases, with 15 bases left in between. This CDR3 has 15 amino acids. The CDR3 DNA is TGTGCCAGCAGCTTCGGCATTCGAAGAGGTGAAAAACTGTTTTTT. This gives the protein CASSFGIRRGEKLFF.